The 3 T cell receptor beta chains below come from one sample, sequenced in a study of blood T cell repertoires in COVID-19. Generated by immunoSEQ multiplex PCR, the TCRdb table keeps only in-frame clones and is missing some. This repertoire shows about 140,000 clones, over 75% found once; its top ten account for over 1.5%. Sample: peripheral blood. These receptor sequences come from a man in his 70s with acute or convalescent COVID-19.

The chain combines TRBV19 with TRBJ1-2; TRBD1 agrees at 8 bases. There are 17 residues in the CDR3. The germline V gene has CDR1 LNHDA and CDR2 SQIVND (reference sequence). The trim removed 5 bases at V and 4 bases at J, leaving 15 bases unmatched. Here the CDR3 reads CASSPIGTGGFAYGYTF. The CDR3 DNA follows: TGTGCCAGTAGTCCAATCGGAACAGGGGGTTTTGCCTATGGCTACACCTTC.

The chain carries TRBV7-9 and TRBJ2-1, with TRBD2 identical over 11 bases. This CDR3 comprises 18 residues. Losses at the gene ends were 5 bases for V and 0 bases for J; bases not matched to a gene: 9. Germline V CDR1 and CDR2: SEHNR, FQNEAQ (reference sequence). As DNA, the CDR3 is TGTGCCAGCAGCCTCGGGGTAGCGGGAGGGCTCTCCTACAATGAGCAGTTCTTC. The encoded protein is CASSLGVAGGLSYNEQFF.

V usage is TRBV5-1 and J usage is TRBJ2-3, with D perhaps matching TRBD2 (5 bases). The germline V gene has CDR1 SGHRS and CDR2 YFSETQ. The CDR3 runs 16 residues. V shed 3 bases and J shed 2 bases, with 16 bases lying between them. CDR3 protein: CASSSVKSLDTDTQYF. In nucleotides, the CDR3 is TGCGCCAGCAGCTCGGTTAAATCACTAGACACAGATACGCAGTATTTT.